Below, 21 T cell receptor beta chains from the same sample are listed, as sequenced in a study of shared clonotypes between healthy human individuals. Using immunoSEQ multiplex PCR, the repertoire was profiled, and TCRdb retains in-frame clones only, with some absent. The table shows under 850,000 clones, with around 93% occurring only once. Naive CD8 cells were CD45RO-negative, positively selected for CCR7, excluding terminally differentiated effector memory CD45RA+ cells. Specimen: naive CD8+ T cells sorted from blood. Source of these receptors: a man aged 30 to 39 in good health.

This clone was recorded only once. The chain carries TRBV30 and TRBJ2-2; the match to TRBD1 covers 8 bases. Germline loops: CDR1 GTSNPN, CDR2 SVGIG (reference sequence). The CDR3 has 13 residues. Unmatched junction bases numbered 11, after V lost 4 bases and J lost 13 bases. CDR3 DNA: TGTGCCTGGAATACCGGGACAGGCGAAATGCTGTTTTTT. It specifies CAWNTGTGEMLFF.

This sequence joins TRBV5-5 and TRBJ2-1; TRBD1 aligns across 8 bases. The junction had 4 bases not matched to a gene; V was cut back by 4 bases and J by 4 bases. From germline, CDR1 is SGHKS and CDR2 YYEKEE (reference sequence). The length of the CDR3 is 14 residues. The CDR3 is CASSVNRGYNEQFF. For the CDR3, the DNA is TGTGCCAGCAGCGTTAACAGGGGGTACAATGAGCAGTTCTTC.

The chain couples TRBV19 to TRBJ1-5, with a weak D call TRBD1 (5 bases). V lost 6 bases and J lost 5, with 14 bases in between. This CDR3 is built from 14 residues. The germline V gene has CDR1 LNHDA and CDR2 SQIVND (reference sequence). The CDR3 bases are TGTGCCAGTAGCCCCGGGACGGAATATCAGCCCCAGCATTTT. Amino acids: CASSPGTEYQPQHF.

The chain is built from TRBV7-9 and TRBJ2-1; D is uncertain. Trimming pared 4 bases from V and 12 bases from J, leaving 22 bases between. CDR1 SEHNR and CDR2 FQNEAQ come from the germline V gene (reference sequence). The CDR3 is 15 amino acids. CDR3 residues: CASSSTLDYGTRQFF. The CDR3 DNA is TGTGCCAGCAGCTCCACCCTTGATTACGGTACAAGGCAGTTCTTC.

The CDR3 spells CASSHGAGGTERQETQYF. As DNA, the CDR3 is TGCGCCAGCAGCCATGGAGCTGGCGGGACAGAGAGACAAGAGACCCAGTACTTC. This chain uses TRBV4-3 with TRBJ2-5; tentatively, D is TRBD1 (7 bases). The germline gives CDR1 LGHNA, CDR2 YSLEER. V lost 3 bases and J 2 bases, leaving 22 bases between the germline ends. The CDR3 totals 18 residues.

The CDR3: CASSPTRGGTYEQYF. CDR3 bases: TGTGCCAGCAGCCCGACGAGGGGAGGTACCTACGAGCAGTACTTC. The V gene is TRBV27, the J gene TRBJ2-7; TRBD2 is a possible D gene (6 bases). V gave up 6 bases and J gave up 2 bases, with 17 bases separating them. The germline V gene encodes CDR1 MNHEY and CDR2 SMNVEV (reference sequence). This CDR3 has 15 residues.

The chain recombines TRBV29-1 with TRBJ1-2, with D perhaps matching TRBD1 (6 bases). V was pared by 3 bases and J by 5 bases, with 10 bases between. Germline assignment: CDR1 SQVTM and CDR2 ANQGSEA. CDR3 length: 12 residues. The CDR3: CSVDRQEYGYTF. DNA of the CDR3: TGCAGCGTTGATCGACAGGAATATGGCTACACCTTC.

The chain uses TRBV7-2 and TRBJ2-3, with D unresolved. The CDR3 is made up of 18 amino acids. The V and J ends lost 5 bases and 5 bases respectively, with 26 bases between them. Germline V gives CDR1 SGHTA, CDR2 FQGNSA. This CDR3 reads CASSVTLNPYRRRDTQYF. CDR3 nucleotide sequence: TGTGCCAGCAGCGTAACGCTAAACCCCTATCGAAGGAGAGATACGCAGTATTTT.

The chain recombines TRBV28 with TRBJ2-1, with TRBD2 matching over 9 bases. J lost 9 bases, V lost 6 bases, and 6 bases had no gene match. Germline V gene lookup returns CDR1 MDHEN and CDR2 SYDVKM. This CDR3 spans 13 amino acids. CDR3 sequence reads: CASSVAGDGEQFF. CDR3 nucleotide sequence: TGTGCCAGCAGCGTAGCGGGAGACGGTGAGCAGTTCTTC.

The chain recombines TRBV9 with TRBJ2-7; 9 bases align to TRBD1. With 10 bases clipped from V and 5 bases from J, the junction kept 10 bases outside the gene matches. Germline CDR1 and CDR2: SGDLS and YYNGEE. This CDR3 comprises 13 residues. The CDR3: CARPGTGTDEQYF. CDR3 coding DNA: TGTGCCCGTCCCGGGACAGGGACGGACGAGCAGTACTTC.

The rearrangement uses TRBV7-9 and TRBJ2-7, with 9 bases that match TRBD1. V shed 4 bases and J 5 bases; nucleotides not matched to a gene: 6. This CDR3 region has 14 residues. CDR1 SEHNR and CDR2 FQNEAQ come from the germline V gene (reference sequence). For the CDR3, the DNA is TGTGCCAGCAGCTCGACAGGGGGGGACCACGAGCAGTACTTC. It specifies CASSSTGGDHEQYF.

V gene TRBV6-1 combines with J gene TRBJ1-2; D is possibly TRBD1 (5 bases). Germline V gene data show CDR1 as MNHNS and CDR2 as SASEGT. V gave up 4 bases and J gave up 8 bases, with 17 bases separating them. The CDR3 is 14 residues long. CDR3 coding DNA: TGTGCCAGCAGTGTGGCGCCCGGGGGTCCCGGCTACACCTTC. Amino acids: CASSVAPGGPGYTF.

CDR3 amino acids: CSVEDRDRGLYEQYF. CDR3 coding DNA: TGCAGCGTTGAAGATCGAGACAGGGGGCTTTACGAGCAGTACTTC. The chain recombines TRBV29-1 with TRBJ2-7, with 10 bases matching TRBD1. Unmatched junction bases numbered 6, after V lost 0 bases and J lost 4 bases. The CDR3 totals 15 residues. The germline CDR1 and CDR2 sequences are SQVTM and ANQGSEA.

Comment on this clone: The sample has other DNA sequences that encode this CDR3 too. The V and J genes are TRBV27 and TRBJ2-7, with D uncertain. Trimming left V 2 bases short and J 0 bases short, with 5 bases between. The CDR3 consists of 13 residues. Germline V lookup: CDR1 MNHEY, CDR2 SMNVEV (reference sequence). The DNA of the CDR3 is TGTGCCAGCAGTTTAAAGAGCTCCTACGAGCAGTACTTC. It specifies CASSLKSSYEQYF.

V and J are TRBV28 and TRBJ2-2, with 11 bases matching TRBD2. Germline CDR1 and CDR2: MDHEN and SYDVKM. The ends lost 2 bases at V and 0 bases at J; junction bases unmatched: 5. The CDR3 is 18 amino acids. The CDR3, as DNA: TGTGCCAGCAGTTTAACTAGCGGGAGAACCGCGAACACCGGGGAGCTGTTTTTT. Translating gives CASSLTSGRTANTGELFF.

The chain combines TRBV5-6 with TRBJ2-5; tentatively, D is TRBD1 or TRBD2 (5 bases each). CDR1 and CDR2 (germline): SGHDT, YYEEEE. Trimming shortened V by 2 bases and J by 9 bases, and 17 bases separated the two germline ends. CDR3 size: 14 residues. Written as DNA, the CDR3 is TGTGCCAGCAGCTTACGGGACGATGGGTTGGCCCAGTACTTC. As protein: CASSLRDDGLAQYF.

The chain is built from TRBV19 and TRBJ2-7, with 9 positions matching TRBD2. Germline loops: CDR1 LNHDA, CDR2 SQIVND (reference sequence). V trimming: 5 bases; J trimming: 0 bases; junction bases outside the gene matches: 5. The CDR3 extends over 15 amino acids. The CDR3 sequence: CASSPKREASYEQYF. The CDR3 nucleotides are TGTGCCAGTAGTCCGAAGCGGGAGGCCTCCTACGAGCAGTACTTC. Looking up the rest from reference TRBV19 and TRBJ2-7 gives the full variable domain: DGGITQSPKYLFRKEGQNVTLSCEQNLNHDAMYWYRQDPGQGLRLIYYSQIVNDFQKGDIAEGYSVSREKKESFPLTVTSAQKNPTAFYLCASSPKREASYEQYFGPGTRLTVT.

The chain has TRBV2 and TRBJ1-1, with 7 bases matching TRBD1. Germline-derived CDR1 and CDR2 are SNHLY and FYNNEI. V gave up 3 bases and J gave up 5 bases; unmatched junction bases: 3. The CDR3 consists of 13 residues. This chain's CDR3 is CASSEGQRTEAFF. For the CDR3, the DNA is TGTGCCAGCAGTGAGGGACAGAGGACTGAAGCTTTCTTT.

This clone was counted only a few times. The V gene is TRBV27, the J gene TRBJ2-3, with TRBD2 identical over 7 bases. The CDR3 loop spans 15 amino acids. After removal of 1 base from V and 6 bases from J, the junction contained 7 bases not matched to a gene. Germline V CDR1 and CDR2: MNHEY, SMNVEV (reference sequence). The CDR3 bases are TGTGCCAGCAGTTTATTCGCGGGAGTGGCGGATACGCAGTATTTT. This gives the protein CASSLFAGVADTQYF.

V usage is TRBV5-6 and J usage is TRBJ2-7; 12 nucleotides line up with TRBD2. The ends lost 6 bases at V and 6 bases at J; junction bases unmatched: 7. CDR3 size: 14 residues. Germline-derived CDR1 and CDR2 are SGHDT and YYEEEE. CDR3 sequence: CASIWTSGNGEQYF. CDR3 nucleotides: TGTGCCAGCATCTGGACTAGCGGGAATGGCGAGCAGTACTTC.

As regards this clone: Different DNA sequences within this sample yield the same CDR3. The rearrangement links TRBV6-6 to TRBJ2-3; no firm D call. Germline CDR1 and CDR2: MNHNY and SVGAGI (reference sequence). The CDR3 is 13 residues long. Trimming stripped 3 bases from V and 0 bases from J, with 4 bases between. The CDR3 spells CASSYGSTDTQYF. The CDR3 coding sequence is TGTGCCAGCAGTTATGGTAGCACAGATACGCAGTATTTT.